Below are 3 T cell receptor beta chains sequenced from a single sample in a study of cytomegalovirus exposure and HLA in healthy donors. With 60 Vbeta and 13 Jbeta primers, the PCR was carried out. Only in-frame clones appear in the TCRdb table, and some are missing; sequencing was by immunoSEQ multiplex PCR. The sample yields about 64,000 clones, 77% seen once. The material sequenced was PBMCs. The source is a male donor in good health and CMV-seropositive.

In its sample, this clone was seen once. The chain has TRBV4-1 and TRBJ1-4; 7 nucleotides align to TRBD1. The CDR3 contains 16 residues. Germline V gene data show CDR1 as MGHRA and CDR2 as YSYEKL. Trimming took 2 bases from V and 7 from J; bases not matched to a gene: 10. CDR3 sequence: CASSQTDRESSEKLFF. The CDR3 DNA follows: TGCGCCAGCAGCCAAACAGACAGGGAGTCGAGTGAAAAACTGTTTTTT.

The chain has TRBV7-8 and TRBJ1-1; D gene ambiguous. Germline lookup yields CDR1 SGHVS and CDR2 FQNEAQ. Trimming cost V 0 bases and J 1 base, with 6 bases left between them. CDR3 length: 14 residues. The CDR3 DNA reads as TGTGCCAGCAGCTTAGCGCTAACGAACACTGAAGCTTTCTTT. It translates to CASSLALTNTEAFF.

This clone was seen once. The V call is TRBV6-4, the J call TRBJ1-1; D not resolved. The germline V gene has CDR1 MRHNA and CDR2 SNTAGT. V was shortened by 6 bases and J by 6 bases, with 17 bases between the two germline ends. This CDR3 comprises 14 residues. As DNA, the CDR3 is TGTGCCAGCAGAAATACGAACATAGACTCTGAAGCTTTCTTT. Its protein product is CASRNTNIDSEAFF.